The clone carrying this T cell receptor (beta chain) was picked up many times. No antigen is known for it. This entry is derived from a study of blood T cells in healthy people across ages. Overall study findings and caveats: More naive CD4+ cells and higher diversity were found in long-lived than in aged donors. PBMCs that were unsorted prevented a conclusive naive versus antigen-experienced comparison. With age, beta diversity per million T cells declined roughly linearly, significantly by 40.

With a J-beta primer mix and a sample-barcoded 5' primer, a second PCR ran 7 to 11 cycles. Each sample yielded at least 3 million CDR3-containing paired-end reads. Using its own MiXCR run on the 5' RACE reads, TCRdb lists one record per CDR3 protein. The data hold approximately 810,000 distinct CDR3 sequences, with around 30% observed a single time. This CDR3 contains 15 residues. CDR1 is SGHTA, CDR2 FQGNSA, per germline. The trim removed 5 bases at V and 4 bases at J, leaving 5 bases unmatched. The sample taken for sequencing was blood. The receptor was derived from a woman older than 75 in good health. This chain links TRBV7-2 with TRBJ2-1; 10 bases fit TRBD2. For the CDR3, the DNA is TGTGCCAGCAGCCCGCAGCGGGGGGGATACAATGAGCAGTTCTTC. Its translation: CASSPQRGGYNEQFF.